These 28 T cell receptor beta chains came from one sample sequenced in a study of shared clonotypes between healthy human individuals. Only in-frame clones appear in the TCRdb table, and some are missing; sequencing was by immunoSEQ multiplex PCR. The sample carries 2.5 million or so clones, around nine tenths recorded once. The sequenced material came from naive CD4+ T cells sorted from blood. Subset here: CD45RA+ positively selected. The receptor source for this set is a man in his late teens or twenties in good health.

The chain uses TRBV9 and TRBJ2-7, with D possibly matching TRBD2 (6 bases). Per germline, CDR1 SGDLS and CDR2 YYNGEE. V was cut by 4 bases and J by 0 bases, with 14 bases left in between. The CDR3 spans 15 residues. The CDR3 region is CASSRLGGNSYEQYF. For the CDR3, the DNA is TGTGCCAGCAGCAGATTGGGCGGGAACTCCTACGAGCAGTACTTC.

The chain has TRBV29-1 and TRBJ1-1; no reliable D call. The V end lost 6 bases, the J end lost 4 bases, and 9 bases lay between the germline ends. The germline V gene has CDR1 SQVTM and CDR2 ANQGSEA. This CDR3 region has 11 residues. CDR3 nucleotides: TGCAGCGTGCGGGCGACCACTGAAGCTTTCTTT. Translating gives CSVRATTEAFF. The whole variable domain, remainder taken from reference TRBV29-1 and TRBJ1-1, is SAVISQKPSRDICQRGTSLTIQCQVDSQVTMMFWYRQQPGQSLTLIATANQGSEATYESGFVIDKFPISRPNLTFSTLTVSNMSPEDSSIYLCSVRATTEAFFGQGTRLTVV.

The rearrangement links TRBV6-1 to TRBJ2-2, with a tentative D call TRBD2 (6 bases). With 10 bases removed from V and 3 bases from J, the gap between germline ends came to 18 bases. Germline CDR1 is MNHNS and CDR2 is SASEGT. The CDR3 length is 15 residues. CDR3 in DNA: TGTGCCACCCTTACATGGAGGGTGCACACCGGGGAGCTGTTTTTT. Protein product: CATLTWRVHTGELFF.

This clone was detected only once. V is TRBV7-6 and J is TRBJ1-5, with 7 nucleotides matching TRBD1. V gave up 7 bases and J gave up 0 bases; unmatched junction bases: 9. Germline V gene sequence: CDR1 SGHVS, CDR2 FNYEAQ. The length of the CDR3 is 16 residues. CDR3 loop: CASKPSTGNSNQPQHF. DNA for the CDR3: TGTGCCAGCAAACCTTCGACAGGGAATAGCAATCAGCCCCAGCATTTT. The variable domain in full, with the rest retrieved from reference TRBV7-6 and TRBJ1-5, is GAGVSQSPRYKVTKRGQDVALRCDPISGHVSLYWYRQALGQGPEFLTYFNYEAQQDKSGLPNDRFSAERPEGSISTLTIQRTEQRDSAMYRCASKPSTGNSNQPQHFGDGTRLSIL.

The gene calls are TRBV6-5 and TRBJ2-6; D is undetermined. CDR3 length: 15 residues. V was clipped by 2 bases and J by 0 bases, with 5 bases between them. Germline V CDR1 and CDR2: MNHEY, SVGAGI. CDR3 in DNA: TGTGCCAGCAGTTACGCGAACTCTGGGGCCAACGTCCTGACTTTC. Its translation is CASSYANSGANVLTF.

This clone has a single count. The same CDR3 arises from other DNA sequences in this sample as well. The chain is built from TRBV28 and TRBJ1-2; 7 nucleotides match TRBD1. V trimming: 4 bases; J trimming: 2 bases; junction bases outside the gene matches: 4. The CDR3 length is 14 residues. Germline CDR1 reads MDHEN; CDR2 reads SYDVKM. The CDR3 region is CASSSPGQNYGYTF. The CDR3 nucleotides read TGTGCCAGCAGTTCGCCGGGACAGAACTATGGCTACACCTTC.

This chain links TRBV21-1 with TRBJ2-7; the table's D call of TRBD2 was not tested on the DNA. TRBV21-1 is a pseudogene. The CDR3 consists of 11 residues. As DNA, the CDR3 is TGTGCCAGCAACCGGGCCTACGAGCAGTACTTC. Its translation: CASNRAYEQYF.

As concerns this clone: The same CDR3 is also encoded by other DNA sequences in this sample. The chain links TRBV10-2 to TRBJ1-4, with TRBD1 matching 7 bases. This CDR3 has 14 amino acids. The V gene's germline CDR1 is WSHSY and CDR2 SAAADI. The junction had 4 bases not matched to a gene; V was cut back by 6 bases and J by 3 bases. The CDR3 sequence is CASRPGTANEKLFF. CDR3 DNA: TGCGCCAGCAGACCCGGGACAGCTAATGAAAAACTGTTTTTT.

In nucleotides, the CDR3 is TGTGCCGGAGGGACAGGCAATCAGCCCCAGCATTTT. This codes for CAGGTGNQPQHF. The V call is TRBV6-1, the J call TRBJ1-5; 7 bases fit TRBD1. Germline lookup yields CDR1 MNHNS and CDR2 SASEGT. Trimming cost V 11 bases and J 2 bases; bases outside gene matches: 3. CDR3 length: 12 residues.

The chain links TRBV30 to TRBJ1-5; possibly TRBD1 for D (6 bases). This CDR3 is built from 15 residues. V lost 3 bases to trimming and J lost 7 bases, with 19 bases between them. The V gene's germline CDR1 is GTSNPN and CDR2 SVGIG (reference sequence). The CDR3 DNA sequence: TGTGCCTGGAGACCGACAGGCGGTATGGGGCAGCCCCAGCATTTT. Its translation: CAWRPTGGMGQPQHF. The entire variable domain, with the rest obtained from reference TRBV30 and TRBJ1-5, is as follows: SQTIHQWPATLVQPVGSPLSLECTVEGTSNPNLYWYRQAAGRGLQLLFYSVGIGQISSEVPQNLSASRPQDRQFILSSKKLLLSDSGFYLCAWRPTGGMGQPQHFGDGTRLSIL.

The chain uses TRBV21-1 and TRBJ2-1; TRBD2, the table's D call, lacks a check against the DNA. TRBV21-1 is annotated as a pseudogene. CDR3 length: 17 residues. The CDR3 region has the DNA TGTGCCAGCAGCAAAAGAAGACTAGCGGGGGGGAGGAATGAGCAGTTCTTC. The encoded protein is CASSKRRLAGGRNEQFF.

This clone appeared once. This chain uses TRBV5-4 with TRBJ2-3, with D unresolved. V lost 2 bases and J lost 6, with 10 bases in between. Germline assignment: CDR1 SGHNT and CDR2 YYREEE (reference sequence). This CDR3 is 13 amino acids long. CDR3 loop: CASSFGSGDTQYF. The CDR3 DNA reads as TGTGCCAGCAGCTTTGGTAGTGGGGATACGCAGTATTTT.

CDR3 in DNA: TGTGCCAGCAGCTCAGGAGAGGGCCCCGAGCAGTACTTC. The encoded protein is CASSSGEGPEQYF. This chain joins TRBV11-2 and TRBJ2-7, with a possible D match to TRBD2 (5 bases). V was shortened by 4 bases and J by 6 bases, with 13 bases between the two germline ends. Germline-derived CDR1 and CDR2 are SGHAT and FQNNGV. The CDR3 has 13 amino acids.

The genes are TRBV5-4 and TRBJ1-2; the D gene is possibly TRBD1 (5 bases). V gave up 4 bases and J gave up 3 bases, with 13 bases separating them. This CDR3 contains 14 residues. CDR1 and CDR2 from the germline V gene are SGHNT and YYREEE (reference sequence). The CDR3 sequence: CASSIPTDYYGYTF. The DNA for the CDR3 is TGTGCCAGCAGCATACCGACAGACTACTATGGCTACACCTTC. Drawing the rest from reference TRBV5-4 and TRBJ1-2, the complete variable domain is ETGVTQSPTHLIKTRGQQVTLRCSSQSGHNTVSWYQQALGQGPQFIFQYYREEENGRGNFPPRFSGLQFPNYSSELNVNALELDDSALYLCASSIPTDYYGYTFGSGTRLTVV.

On this clone: One junction end disagrees with the germline gene, perhaps due to a read error. The rearrangement links TRBV20-1 to TRBJ1-2, with D tentatively TRBD1 (5 bases). Germline V gives CDR1 DFQATT, CDR2 SNEGSKA (reference sequence). The CDR3 is 9 amino acids. CDR3 sequence: CSASWGGSF. Here the CDR3 DNA reads TGCAGTGCTAGTTGGGGGGGTTCCTTC.

Concerning this clone itself: The same CDR3 is also encoded by other DNA sequences in this sample. The V call is TRBV19, the J call TRBJ1-6, with D possibly matching TRBD1 (5 bases). Germline V gives CDR1 LNHDA, CDR2 SQIVND (reference sequence). V dropped 5 bases and J dropped 7 bases, with 9 bases sitting between them. This CDR3 region has 13 residues. For the CDR3, the DNA is TGTGCCAGTAGTGGAGACAGAAATTCACCCCTCCACTTT. Protein: CASSGDRNSPLHF.

The chain has TRBV5-1 and TRBJ1-3; 11 bases line up with TRBD1. With V trimmed by 0 bases and J by 0 bases, 2 bases remained unmatched. The CDR3 covers 17 residues. CDR1 is SGHRS and CDR2 is YFSETQ in the germline V gene. This chain's CDR3 is CASSLGGTGGSGNTIYF. CDR3 in DNA: TGCGCCAGCAGCTTGGGAGGGACAGGGGGCTCTGGAAACACCATATATTTT. The whole variable domain, filled in from reference TRBV5-1 and TRBJ1-3, reads KAGVTQTPRYLIKTRGQQVTLSCSPISGHRSVSWYQQTPGQGLQFLFEYFSETQRNKGNFPGRFSGRQFSNSRSEMNVSTLELGDSALYLCASSLGGTGGSGNTIYFGEGSWLTVV.

The chain couples TRBV5-1 to TRBJ2-1, with D perhaps matching TRBD2 (7 bases). The CDR3 is 14 residues long. Trimming cost V 4 bases and J 8 bases, with 16 bases left between them. Looked up from germline, CDR1 is SGHRS and CDR2 is YFSETQ. In nucleotides, the CDR3 is TGCGCCAGCAGCCCCGTAGGGGGGGCGGATGAGCAGTTCTTC. Translation gives CASSPVGGADEQFF.

V and J are TRBV10-3 and TRBJ2-2; TRBD1 aligns across 8 bases. CDR3 length: 15 amino acids. CDR1 and CDR2 from the germline V gene are ENHRY and SYGVKD. V shed 2 bases, J shed 7 bases, and the junction held 6 bases outside the gene matches. The CDR3 reads CAISERQGIGGELFF. DNA for the CDR3: TGTGCCATCAGTGAGCGACAGGGGATCGGCGGGGAGCTGTTTTTT.

V gene TRBV5-8 combines with J gene TRBJ2-7; D gene ambiguous. V was trimmed by 0 bases and J by 0 bases, leaving 13 bases between them. Germline assignment: CDR1 SGHTS and CDR2 YDEGEE. This CDR3 region has 16 residues. The CDR3 coding sequence is TGTGCCAGCAGCTTGGGTTGGGCAGGTACCTCCTACGAGCAGTACTTC. This codes for CASSLGWAGTSYEQYF.

The rearrangement links TRBV4-1 to TRBJ2-5; D might be TRBD2 (6 bases). The CDR3 runs 14 residues. V shed 1 base and J shed 5 bases, with 11 bases lying between them. The V gene's germline CDR1 is MGHRA and CDR2 YSYEKL. The CDR3 coding sequence is TGCGCCAGCAGCCAAGTCCGGGGGTTGGAGACCCAGTACTTC. Translating gives CASSQVRGLETQYF.

This sequence joins TRBV7-9 and TRBJ2-7, with 7 bases identical to TRBD1. This CDR3 contains 19 residues. The junction had 23 bases not matched to a gene; V was cut back by 5 bases and J by 4 bases. The germline V gene has CDR1 SEHNR and CDR2 FQNEAQ (reference sequence). In nucleotides, the CDR3 is TGTGCCAGCAGCCCCCTAATTGGTTTCGGGCAGGGGGAGTCTTACGAGCAGTACTTC. As protein: CASSPLIGFGQGESYEQYF.

J is TRBJ1-3 and V is TRBV4-3; D is ambiguous. The CDR3 is 17 amino acids. V was trimmed by 0 bases and J by 2 bases, leaving 14 bases between them. Germline CDR1 reads LGHNA; CDR2 reads YSLEER. The CDR3 DNA is TGCGCCAGCAGCCAAGATATCGGGGTGTTGACTGGAAACACCATATATTTT. This translates into CASSQDIGVLTGNTIYF.

This chain joins TRBV28 and TRBJ2-3, with 8 bases lining up with TRBD2. Germline trimming cut 4 bases from V and 2 bases from J; bases unmatched to any gene: 8. Germline assignment: CDR1 MDHEN and CDR2 SYDVKM. This CDR3 has 16 amino acids. The CDR3 reads CASSSSGGPYTDTQYF. CDR3 sequence (DNA): TGTGCCAGCAGTTCATCGGGGGGGCCTTACACAGATACGCAGTATTTT.

This rearrangement joins TRBV19 to TRBJ2-1; TRBD2 agrees at 7 bases. V lost 1 base to trimming and J lost 8 bases; unmatched junction nucleotides: 5. This CDR3 has 14 amino acids. Germline lookup yields CDR1 LNHDA and CDR2 SQIVND (reference sequence). For the CDR3, the DNA is TGTGCCAGTAGTATAGCGGCAGGGAGGGATGAGCAGTTCTTC. This sequence encodes CASSIAAGRDEQFF.

The rearrangement joins TRBV7-6 to TRBJ2-5, with TRBD2 identical over 13 bases. V lost 5 bases to trimming and J lost 5 bases; unmatched junction nucleotides: 8. CDR3 size: 16 residues. The germline gives CDR1 SGHVS, CDR2 FNYEAQ. This chain's CDR3 is CASSLTSGGAMETQYF. CDR3 nucleotide sequence: TGTGCCAGCAGCCTCACTAGCGGGGGGGCCATGGAGACCCAGTACTTC.

This clone came up once. The chain has TRBV5-1 and TRBJ2-5, with 15 bases fitting TRBD2. This CDR3 spans 17 amino acids. The germline CDR1 and CDR2 sequences are SGHRS and YFSETQ. Trimming at V came to 2 bases and at J to 4 bases, leaving 6 bases not matched to a gene. For the CDR3, the DNA is TGCGCCAGCAGCTTCAGGACTAGCGGGGGGGAGACAGAGACCCAGTACTTC. Protein product: CASSFRTSGGETETQYF.

The rearrangement joins TRBV25-1 to TRBJ1-2; D remains unclear. V gave up 1 base and J gave up 3 bases, with 9 bases separating them. In germline, CDR1 is MGHDK, CDR2 SYGVNS. This CDR3 contains 14 residues. The CDR3 here is CASSESGAHYGYTF. The DNA of the CDR3 is TGTGCCAGCAGTGAATCTGGTGCCCACTATGGCTACACCTTC.